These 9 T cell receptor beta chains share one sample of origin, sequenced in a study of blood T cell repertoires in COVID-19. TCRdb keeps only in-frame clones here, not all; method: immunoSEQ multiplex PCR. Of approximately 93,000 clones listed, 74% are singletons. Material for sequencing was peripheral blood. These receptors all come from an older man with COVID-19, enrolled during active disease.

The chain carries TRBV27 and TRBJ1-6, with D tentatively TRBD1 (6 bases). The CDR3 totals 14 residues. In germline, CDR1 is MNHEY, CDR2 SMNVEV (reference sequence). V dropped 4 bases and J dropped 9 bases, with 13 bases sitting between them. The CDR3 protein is CASSSDSKSSPLHF. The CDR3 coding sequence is TGTGCCAGCAGTTCGGACAGTAAAAGTTCACCCCTCCACTTT.

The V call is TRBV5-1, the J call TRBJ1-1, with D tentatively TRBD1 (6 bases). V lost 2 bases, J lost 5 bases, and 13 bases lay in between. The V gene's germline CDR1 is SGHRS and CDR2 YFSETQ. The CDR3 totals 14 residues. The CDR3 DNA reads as TGCGCCAGCAGCTTTTTACAGGGAGGGACTGAAGCTTTCTTT. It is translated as CASSFLQGGTEAFF.

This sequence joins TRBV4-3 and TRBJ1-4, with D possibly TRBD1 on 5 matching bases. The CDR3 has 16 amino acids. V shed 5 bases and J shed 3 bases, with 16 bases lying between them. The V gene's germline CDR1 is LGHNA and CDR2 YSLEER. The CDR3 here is CASSKHGGVANEKLFF. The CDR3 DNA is TGCGCCAGCAGCAAGCACGGAGGGGTGGCTAATGAAAAACTGTTTTTT.

Here the CDR3 DNA reads TGTGCCAGCAGCCCTTCCGGACAGGGGGCGCCAGTTCAGGCGGCTTTCTTT. Its translation: CASSPSGQGAPVQAAFF. This chain connects TRBV7-2 to TRBJ1-1, with 11 bases matching TRBD1. Germline CDR1 and CDR2: SGHTA and FQGNSA. The CDR3 has 17 residues. Trimming cost V 5 bases and J 11 bases; bases outside gene matches: 19.

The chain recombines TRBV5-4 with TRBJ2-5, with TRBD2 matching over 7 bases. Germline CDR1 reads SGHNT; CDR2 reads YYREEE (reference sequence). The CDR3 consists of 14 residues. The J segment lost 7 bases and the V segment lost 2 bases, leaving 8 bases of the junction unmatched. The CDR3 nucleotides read TGTGCCAGCAGCTTCCAAGGACTAGGCGGGACCCAGTACTTC. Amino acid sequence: CASSFQGLGGTQYF.

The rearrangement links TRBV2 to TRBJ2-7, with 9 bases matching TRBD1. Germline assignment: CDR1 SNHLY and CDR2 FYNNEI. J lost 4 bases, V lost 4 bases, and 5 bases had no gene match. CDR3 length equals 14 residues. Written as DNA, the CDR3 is TGTGCCAGCAGTGGGGGACAGGGCGGGTACGAGCAGTACTTC. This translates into CASSGGQGGYEQYF.

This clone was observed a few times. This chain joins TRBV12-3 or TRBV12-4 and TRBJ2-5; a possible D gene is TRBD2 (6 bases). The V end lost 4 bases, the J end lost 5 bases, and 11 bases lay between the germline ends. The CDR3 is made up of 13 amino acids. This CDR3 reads CASSWGDTETQYF. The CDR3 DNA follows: TGTGCCAGCAGTTGGGGGGATACGGAGACCCAGTACTTC.

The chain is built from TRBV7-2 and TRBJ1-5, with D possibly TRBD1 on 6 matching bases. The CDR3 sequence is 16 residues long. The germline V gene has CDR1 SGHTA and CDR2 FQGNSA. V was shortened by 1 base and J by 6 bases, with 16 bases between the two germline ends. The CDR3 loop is CASSLEGSQGSQPQHF. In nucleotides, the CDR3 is TGTGCCAGCAGCTTAGAAGGTTCCCAGGGGAGTCAGCCCCAGCATTTT.

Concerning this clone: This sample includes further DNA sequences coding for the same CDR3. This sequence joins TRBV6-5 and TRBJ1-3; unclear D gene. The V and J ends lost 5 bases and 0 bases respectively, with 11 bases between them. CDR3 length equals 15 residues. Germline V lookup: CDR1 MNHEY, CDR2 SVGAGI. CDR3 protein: CASSPRSSSGNTIYF. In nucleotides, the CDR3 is TGTGCCAGCAGTCCCAGATCCTCCTCTGGAAACACCATATATTTT.